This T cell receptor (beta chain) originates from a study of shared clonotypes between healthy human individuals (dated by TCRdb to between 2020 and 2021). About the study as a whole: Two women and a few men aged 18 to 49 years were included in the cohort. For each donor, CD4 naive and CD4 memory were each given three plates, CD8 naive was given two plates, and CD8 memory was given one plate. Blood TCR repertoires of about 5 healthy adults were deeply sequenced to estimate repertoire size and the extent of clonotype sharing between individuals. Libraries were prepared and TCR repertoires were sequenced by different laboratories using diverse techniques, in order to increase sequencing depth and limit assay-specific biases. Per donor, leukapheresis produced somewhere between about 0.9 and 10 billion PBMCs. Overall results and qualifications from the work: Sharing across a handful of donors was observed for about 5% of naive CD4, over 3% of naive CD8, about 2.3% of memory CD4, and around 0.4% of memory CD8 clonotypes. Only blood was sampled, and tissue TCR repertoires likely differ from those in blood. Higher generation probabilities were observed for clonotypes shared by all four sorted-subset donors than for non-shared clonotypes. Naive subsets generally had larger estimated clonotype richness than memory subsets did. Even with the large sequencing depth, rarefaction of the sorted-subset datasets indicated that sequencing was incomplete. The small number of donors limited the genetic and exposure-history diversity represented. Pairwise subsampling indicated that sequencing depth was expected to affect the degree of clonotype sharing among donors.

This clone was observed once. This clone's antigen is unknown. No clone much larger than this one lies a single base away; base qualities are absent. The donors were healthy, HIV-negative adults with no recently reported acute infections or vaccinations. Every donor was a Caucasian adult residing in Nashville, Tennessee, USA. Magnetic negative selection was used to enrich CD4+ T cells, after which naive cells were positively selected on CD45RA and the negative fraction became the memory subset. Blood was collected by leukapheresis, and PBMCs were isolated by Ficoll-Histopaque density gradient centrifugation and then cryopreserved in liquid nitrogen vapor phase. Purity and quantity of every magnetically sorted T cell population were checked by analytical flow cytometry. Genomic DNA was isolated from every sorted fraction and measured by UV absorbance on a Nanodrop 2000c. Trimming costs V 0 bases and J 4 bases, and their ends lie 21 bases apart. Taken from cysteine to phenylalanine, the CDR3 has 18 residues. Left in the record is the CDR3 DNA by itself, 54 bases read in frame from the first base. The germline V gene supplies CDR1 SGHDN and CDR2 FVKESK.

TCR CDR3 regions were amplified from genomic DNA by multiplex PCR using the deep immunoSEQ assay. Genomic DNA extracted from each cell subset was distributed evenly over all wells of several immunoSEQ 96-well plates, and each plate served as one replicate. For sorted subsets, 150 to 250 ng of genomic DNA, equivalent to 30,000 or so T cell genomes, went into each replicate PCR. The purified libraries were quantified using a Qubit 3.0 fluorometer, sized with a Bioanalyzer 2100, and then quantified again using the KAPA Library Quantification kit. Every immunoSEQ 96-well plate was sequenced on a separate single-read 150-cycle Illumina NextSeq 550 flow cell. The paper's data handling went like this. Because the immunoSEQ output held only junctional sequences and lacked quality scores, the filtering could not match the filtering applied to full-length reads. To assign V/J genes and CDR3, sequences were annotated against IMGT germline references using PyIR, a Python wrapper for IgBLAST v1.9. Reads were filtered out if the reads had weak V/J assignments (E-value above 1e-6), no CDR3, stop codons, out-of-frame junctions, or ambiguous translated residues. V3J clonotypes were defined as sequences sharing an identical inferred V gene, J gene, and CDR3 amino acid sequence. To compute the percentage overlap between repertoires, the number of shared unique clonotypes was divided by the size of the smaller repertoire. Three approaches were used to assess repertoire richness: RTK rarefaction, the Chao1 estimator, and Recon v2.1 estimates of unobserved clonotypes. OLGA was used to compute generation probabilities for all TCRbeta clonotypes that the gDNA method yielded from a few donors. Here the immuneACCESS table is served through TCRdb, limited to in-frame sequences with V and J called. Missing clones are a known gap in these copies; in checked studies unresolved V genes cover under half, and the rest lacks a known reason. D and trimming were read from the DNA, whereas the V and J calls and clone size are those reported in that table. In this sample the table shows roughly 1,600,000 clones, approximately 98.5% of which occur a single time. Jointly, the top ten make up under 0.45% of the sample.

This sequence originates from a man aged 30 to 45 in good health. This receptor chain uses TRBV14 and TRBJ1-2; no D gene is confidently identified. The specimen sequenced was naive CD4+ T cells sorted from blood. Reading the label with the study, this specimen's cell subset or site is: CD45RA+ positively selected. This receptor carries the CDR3 CASSQDVGLLKHIYGYTF. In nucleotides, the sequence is TGTGCCAGCAGCCAAGATGTTGGATTGCTCAAACACATCTATGGCTACACCTTC.